The rows below give T cell receptor beta chains drawn from one sample of a study of vaccination and CD4 T cells after COVID-19. MiXCR, applied by TCRdb to the PCR reads, yields one record per CDR3 protein. Found here are around 15,000 distinct CDR3 sequences, roughly 45% of them singletons; the top ten hold about 7%. No cognate antigen is known for these TCRs. The source was CD4+ T cells from blood, cultured in vitro, collected after SARS-CoV-2 vaccination. These receptor sequences come from a human donor who had recovered from COVID-19. Each CDR3 is given with its conserved first and last residue. Each record gives: V gene, J gene, clone size, D gene, CDR3 DNA, CDR3 protein. A D gene is named only where the DNA matches it firmly. Some rows have no size entry. The others give once, few or many, or a class for an expanded clone.

V: TRBV20-1
J: TRBJ2-5
size: few
D: .
DNA: TGCAGTGCTATGGAGGGCCTGGGGGAGACCCAGTACTTC
CDR3: CSAMEGLGETQYF

V: TRBV10-3
J: TRBJ2-1
size: .
D: TRBD2
DNA: TGTGCCACCCGGGCGGGACTAGATCGGATAAACAATGAGCAGTTCTTC
CDR3: CATRAGLDRINNEQFF

V: TRBV18
J: TRBJ2-5
size: .
D: .
DNA: TGTGCCAGCTCCCAAAACATAGAAGAGACCCAGTACTTC
CDR3: CASSQNIEETQYF

V: TRBV28
J: TRBJ1-2
size: .
D: TRBD1
DNA: TGTGCCAGCAGGTTGGGACAGGGGTATGGCTACACCTTC
CDR3: CASRLGQGYGYTF

V: TRBV12-3/TRBV12-4
J: TRBJ2-3
size: .
D: .
DNA: TGTGCCAGCAGGCTATACAGGTTAGACTCTAGCACAGATACGCAGTATTTT
CDR3: CASRLYRLDSSTDTQYF

V: TRBV12-3/TRBV12-4
J: TRBJ2-1
size: .
D: .
DNA: TGTGCCAGCAGTTTATCTATTTCGCGGGGTACGGAGCAGTTCTTC
CDR3: CASSLSISRGTEQFF

V: TRBV10-3
J: TRBJ2-3
size: medium-sized
D: .
DNA: TGTGCCATCAGTGAAGGGCAGGGAAGCACAGATACGCAGTATTTT
CDR3: CAISEGQGSTDTQYF

V: TRBV10-3
J: TRBJ2-2
size: .
D: .
DNA: TGTGCCATCAGTGAGTCTCCGGGACAGAACACCGGGGAGCTGTTTTTT
CDR3: CAISESPGQNTGELFF

V: TRBV7-9
J: TRBJ1-6
size: once
D: TRBD1
DNA: TGTGCCAGCAGCTCGGACAGGGGGAATTCACCCCTCCACTTT
CDR3: CASSSDRGNSPLHF

V: TRBV5-1
J: TRBJ1-6
size: medium-sized
D: TRBD1
DNA: TGCGCCAGCAGCCAAACCGGGACAGGGGATTCACCCCTCCACTTT
CDR3: CASSQTGTGDSPLHF

V: TRBV6-5
J: TRBJ1-1
size: few
D: .
DNA: TGTGCCAGCAGTTTCACACAGGGAAGGATCACTGAAGCTTTCTTT
CDR3: CASSFTQGRITEAFF

V: TRBV20-1
J: TRBJ2-7
size: few
D: TRBD2
DNA: TGCAGTGCGGAGGGACTAGCGGGCCCCTACGAGCAGTACTTC
CDR3: CSAEGLAGPYEQYF

V: TRBV20-1
J: TRBJ2-5
size: few
D: TRBD2
DNA: TGCAGTGCTCCGCCGGGACTAGCGGGAGTCAGGGAGACCCAGTACTTC
CDR3: CSAPPGLAGVRETQYF

V: TRBV27
J: TRBJ2-1
size: .
D: TRBD1
DNA: TGTGCCAGCAGGAGAGACAGGGCTTTCTACAATGAGCAGTTCTTC
CDR3: CASRRDRAFYNEQFF

V: TRBV7-8
J: TRBJ2-1
size: .
D: TRBD2
DNA: TGTGCCAGCAGCCTCGGACTAGCGGGAGTATCTGAGCAGTTCTTC
CDR3: CASSLGLAGVSEQFF

V: TRBV6-2/TRBV6-3
J: TRBJ2-1
size: few
D: TRBD2
DNA: TGTGCCAGCAGCCAAATCACTAGCGGCTACAATGAGCAGTTCTTC
CDR3: CASSQITSGYNEQFF

V: TRBV6-1
J: TRBJ2-1
size: .
D: TRBD2
DNA: TGTGCCAGCAGTCACCAAGAGCTAGCGGGGTCCTACAATGAGCAGTTCTTC
CDR3: CASSHQELAGSYNEQFF

V: TRBV7-2
J: TRBJ1-5
size: few
D: .
DNA: TGTGCCAGCAGCGCCTGGGGCAGGGGTAGGGACCAGCCCCAGCATTTT
CDR3: CASSAWGRGRDQPQHF

V: TRBV15
J: TRBJ1-5
size: .
D: .
DNA: TGTGCCACCAGCAGAGTAAGTAATCAGCCCCAGCATTTT
CDR3: CATSRVSNQPQHF

V: TRBV18
J: TRBJ2-3
size: .
D: TRBD1
DNA: TGTGCCAGCTCACCGGGCTACAGGGGGGTCACAGATACGCAGTATTTT
CDR3: CASSPGYRGVTDTQYF

V: TRBV20-1
J: TRBJ2-5
size: few
D: TRBD2
DNA: TGCAGTGCTAGAGACAGCGGGAGGGCCCCAGAGACCCAGTACTTC
CDR3: CSARDSGRAPETQYF

V: TRBV4-3
J: TRBJ1-1
size: few
D: TRBD1
DNA: TGCGCCAGCAGCCAAGATTGGGCAGGGGGGAACACTGAAGCTTTCTTT
CDR3: CASSQDWAGGNTEAFF

V: TRBV18
J: TRBJ2-1
size: .
D: .
DNA: TGTGCCAGCTCACCAAGGTTCAGCAACAGGAGCTCCTACAATGAGCAGTTCTTC
CDR3: CASSPRFSNRSSYNEQFF

V: TRBV20-1
J: TRBJ2-7
size: few
D: .
DNA: TGCAGTGCTACCTGGGAGGAAATAACCTACGAGCAGTACTTC
CDR3: CSATWEEITYEQYF

V: TRBV20-1
J: TRBJ2-7
size: .
D: .
DNA: TGCAGTGCTAGAACTGGACTTGTGCAGTACTTC
CDR3: CSARTGLVQYF

V: TRBV7-9
J: TRBJ2-7
size: .
D: .
DNA: TGTGCCAGCAGCCTACCCGGGGGCTCTAGATTCGAGCAGTACTTC
CDR3: CASSLPGGSRFEQYF

V: TRBV20-1
J: TRBJ2-7
size: few
D: TRBD2
DNA: TGCAGTGCTAGAGTGTGGGGTAGCGGGAGCTACGAGCAGTACTTC
CDR3: CSARVWGSGSYEQYF

V: TRBV6-1
J: TRBJ2-7
size: few
D: TRBD2
DNA: TGTGCCAGCAGCCCTAGCGGTCCCCTCTACGAGCAGTACTTC
CDR3: CASSPSGPLYEQYF

V: TRBV24-1
J: TRBJ2-3
size: .
D: TRBD2
DNA: TGTGCCACCAGTGATTTGGGAGCGGGAGCCCCAGATACGCAGTATTTT
CDR3: CATSDLGAGAPDTQYF